A selection of T cell receptor beta chains follows, all from one sample in a study of shared clonotypes between healthy human individuals. The protocol was immunoSEQ multiplex PCR, while the TCRdb copy is restricted to in-frame clones and leaves out a portion. The sample shows 2 million to 3 million clones, 93% of them seen only once. Material for sequencing was naive CD4+ T cells from PBMCs. These receptors all come from a young man in good health. Some clones in this sample may be carry-over from other donors' samples. Each CDR3 is given with its conserved first and last residue. A D gene is named only where the DNA matches it firmly. For some rows the clone size is stated as once, few or many, or as a class when expanded; others skip it.

D gene | J gene | V gene | clone size | CDR3 protein | CDR3 DNA
TRBD1 | TRBJ2-1 | TRBV7-2 | NA | CASSRTGGASNEQFF | TGTGCCAGCAGCCGGACAGGGGGCGCTTCGAATGAGCAGTTCTTC
NA | TRBJ2-2 | TRBV10-1 | NA | CASKPGGTGELFF | TGCGCCAGCAAACCCGGGGGCACCGGGGAGCTGTTTTTT
NA | TRBJ1-5 | TRBV19 | NA | CASSPSRVYQPQHF | TGTGCCAGTAGTCCCTCCAGGGTTTATCAGCCCCAGCATTTT
NA | TRBJ2-7 | TRBV5-6 | NA | CASSDSGTAMEQYF | TGTGCCAGCAGCGACTCCGGGACCGCGATGGAGCAGTACTTC
TRBD2 | TRBJ2-1 | TRBV7-9 | NA | CASSELAGGYNEQFF | TGTGCCAGCAGCGAACTAGCGGGAGGTTACAATGAGCAGTTCTTC
NA | TRBJ2-2 | TRBV9 | NA | CASSGASANTGELFF | TGTGCCAGCAGCGGCGCCTCCGCGAACACCGGGGAGCTGTTTTTT
NA | TRBJ1-5 | TRBV27 | NA | CASSRGRFNQPQHF | TGTGCCAGCAGCCGGGGACGGTTCAATCAGCCCCAGCATTTT
NA | TRBJ1-2 | TRBV28 | NA | CASNESGGVGYTF | TGTGCCAGCAATGAATCGGGAGGGGTTGGCTACACCTTC
NA | TRBJ2-3 | TRBV9 | NA | CASSVAVGRSTDTQYF | TGTGCCAGCAGCGTAGCGGTGGGCAGGTCAACAGATACGCAGTATTTT
NA | TRBJ1-1 | TRBV5-6 | NA | CASSFGGTGEAFF | TGTGCCAGCAGCTTTGGAGGGACCGGTGAAGCTTTCTTT
NA | TRBJ2-1 | TRBV2 | NA | CASSGSMFNEQFF | TGTGCCAGCAGTGGGTCTATGTTCAATGAGCAGTTCTTC
NA | TRBJ1-4 | TRBV30 | NA | CAWSGGGGEKLFF | TGTGCCTGGTCGGGAGGTGGAGGTGAAAAACTGTTTTTT
NA | TRBJ2-7 | TRBV5-1 | NA | CASSPLLSYEQYF | TGCGCCAGCAGCCCACTACTCAGCTACGAGCAGTACTTC
NA | TRBJ2-1 | TRBV18 | NA | CASSGATMKNEQFF | TGTGCCAGCTCGGGGGCAACGATGAAAAATGAGCAGTTCTTC
NA | TRBJ1-3 | TRBV5-1 | NA | CASSLTGHSGNTIYF | TGCGCCAGCAGCTTAACAGGCCACTCTGGAAACACCATATATTTT
NA | TRBJ2-3 | TRBV4-1 | NA | CASSQVFAGTSTDTQYF | TGCGCCAGCAGCCAAGTGTTCGCGGGGACTAGCACAGATACGCAGTATTTT
NA | TRBJ1-4 | TRBV6-5 | few | CASRAAGKTNEKLFF | TGTGCCAGCAGAGCCGCTGGGAAGACTAATGAAAAACTGTTTTTT